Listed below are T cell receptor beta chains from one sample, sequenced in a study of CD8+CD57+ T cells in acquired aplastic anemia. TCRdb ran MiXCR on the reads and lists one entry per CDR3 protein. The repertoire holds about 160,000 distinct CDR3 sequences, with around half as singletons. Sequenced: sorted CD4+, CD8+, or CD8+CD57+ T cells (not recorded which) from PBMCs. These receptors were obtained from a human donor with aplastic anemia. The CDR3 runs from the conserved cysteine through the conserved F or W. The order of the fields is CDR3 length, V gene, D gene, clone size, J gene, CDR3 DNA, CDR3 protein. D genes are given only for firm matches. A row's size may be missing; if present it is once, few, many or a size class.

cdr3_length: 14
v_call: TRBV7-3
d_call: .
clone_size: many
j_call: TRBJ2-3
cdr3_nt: TGTGCCAGCAGCTTGGGGACTTCCGCAGATACGCAGTATTTT
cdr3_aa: CASSLGTSADTQYF

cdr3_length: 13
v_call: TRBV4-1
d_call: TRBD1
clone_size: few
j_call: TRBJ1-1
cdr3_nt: TGCGCCAGCAGCCCGGGACAGGGTGTTGCGGCTTTCTTT
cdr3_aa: CASSPGQGVAAFF

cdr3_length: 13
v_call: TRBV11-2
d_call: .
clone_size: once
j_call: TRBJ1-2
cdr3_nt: TGTGCCAGCAGCCCCGACCCGGCCTATGGCTACACCTTC
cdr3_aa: CASSPDPAYGYTF

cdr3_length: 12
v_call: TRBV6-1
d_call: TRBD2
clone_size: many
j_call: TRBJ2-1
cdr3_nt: TGTGCCAGCAGCGGGGGGGATGGAAGGGAGTTCTTC
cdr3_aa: CASSGGDGREFF

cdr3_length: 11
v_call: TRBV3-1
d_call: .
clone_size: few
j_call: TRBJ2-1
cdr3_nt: TGTGCCAGCAGCCCCAATACGGAGCAGTTCTTC
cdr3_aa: CASSPNTEQFF

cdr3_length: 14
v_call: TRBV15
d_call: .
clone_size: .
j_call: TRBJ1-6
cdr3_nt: TGTGCCACCAGCAGGGGGAACTTTAATTCACCCCTCCACTTT
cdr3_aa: CATSRGNFNSPLHF

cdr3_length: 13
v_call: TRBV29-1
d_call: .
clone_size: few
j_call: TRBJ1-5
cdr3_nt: TGCAGCGTTCACGCAGGGGAAGGACAGCCCCAGCATTTT
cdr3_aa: CSVHAGEGQPQHF

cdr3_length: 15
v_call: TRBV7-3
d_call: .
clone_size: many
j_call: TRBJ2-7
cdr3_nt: TGTGCCAGCAGCTTAGTTTGGAGCGCGGACTACGAGCAGTACTTC
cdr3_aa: CASSLVWSADYEQYF

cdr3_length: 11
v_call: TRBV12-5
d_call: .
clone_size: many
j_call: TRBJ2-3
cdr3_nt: TGTGCTAGTGGTTCTGGGTGGACGCAGTATTTT
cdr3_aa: CASGSGWTQYF

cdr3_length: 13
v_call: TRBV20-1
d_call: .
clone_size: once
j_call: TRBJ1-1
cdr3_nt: TGCAGTGCTACTGGACAGCTGAACACTGAAGCTTTCTTT
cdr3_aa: CSATGQLNTEAFF

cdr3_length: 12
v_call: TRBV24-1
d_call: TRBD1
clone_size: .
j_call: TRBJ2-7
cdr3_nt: TGTGCCACCCAGGGGGACTCCTACGAGCAGTACTTC
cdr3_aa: CATQGDSYEQYF

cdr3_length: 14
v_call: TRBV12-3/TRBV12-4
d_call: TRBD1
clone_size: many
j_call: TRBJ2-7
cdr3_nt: TGTGCCAGCAGTCGGACAGGGCCAACCTACGAGCAGTACTTC
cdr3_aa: CASSRTGPTYEQYF

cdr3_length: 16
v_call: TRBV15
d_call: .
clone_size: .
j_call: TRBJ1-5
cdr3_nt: TGTGCCACCAGCAGAGCTCCGCACCACCGGCAACAGCCCCAGCATTTT
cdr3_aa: CATSRAPHHRQQPQHF

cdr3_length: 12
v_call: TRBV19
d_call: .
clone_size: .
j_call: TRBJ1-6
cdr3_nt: TGTGCCAGTAGCGATTATAATTCACCCCTCCACTTT
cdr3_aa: CASSDYNSPLHF

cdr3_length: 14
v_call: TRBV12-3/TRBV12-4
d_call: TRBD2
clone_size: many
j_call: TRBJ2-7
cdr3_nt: TGTGCCAGCAGCACCAGCGGGAGGGCCAACGAGCAGTACTTC
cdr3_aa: CASSTSGRANEQYF

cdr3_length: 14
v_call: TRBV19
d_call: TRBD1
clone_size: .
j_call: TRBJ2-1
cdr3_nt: TGTGCCAGTAGACTTACAGGGGGCAGAAATGAGCAGTTCTTC
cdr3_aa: CASRLTGGRNEQFF

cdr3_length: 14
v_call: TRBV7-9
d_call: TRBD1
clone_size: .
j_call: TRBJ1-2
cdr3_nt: TGTGCCAGCAGCTCGACAGGGAATTACTATGGCTACACCTTC
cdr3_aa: CASSSTGNYYGYTF

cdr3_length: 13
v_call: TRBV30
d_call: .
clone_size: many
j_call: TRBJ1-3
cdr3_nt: TGTGCCTGGAGTGGACAGAATGGAAACACCATATATTTT
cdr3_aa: CAWSGQNGNTIYF

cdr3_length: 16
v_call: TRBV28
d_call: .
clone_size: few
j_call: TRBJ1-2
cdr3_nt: TGTGCCAGCAGTCGGACAGACATACTCACTAACTATGGCTACACCTTC
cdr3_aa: CASSRTDILTNYGYTF

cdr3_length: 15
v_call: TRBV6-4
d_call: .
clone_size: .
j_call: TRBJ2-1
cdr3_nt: TGTGCCAGCAGTGACGACGGTGGAGCTGGCAATGAGCAGTTCTTC
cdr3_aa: CASSDDGGAGNEQFF

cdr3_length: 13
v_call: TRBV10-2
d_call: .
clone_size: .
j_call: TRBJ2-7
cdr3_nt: TGCGCCAGCAGTGAGTCGATGGTGGGAGTACAGTACTTC
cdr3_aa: CASSESMVGVQYF

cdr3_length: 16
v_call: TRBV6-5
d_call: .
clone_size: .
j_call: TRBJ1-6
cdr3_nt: TGTGCCAGCAGTCACCTTCCGGGGGTTCGGGATTCACCCCTCCACTTT
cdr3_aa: CASSHLPGVRDSPLHF

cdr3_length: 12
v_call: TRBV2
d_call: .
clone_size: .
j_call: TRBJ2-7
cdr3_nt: TGTGCCAGCAGTGCTGTTTTCTACGAGCAGTACTTC
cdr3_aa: CASSAVFYEQYF

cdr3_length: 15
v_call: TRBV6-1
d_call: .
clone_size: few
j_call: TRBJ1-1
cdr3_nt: TGTGCCAGCAGCCAAGAGGCAGCCATGAACACTGAAGCTTTCTTT
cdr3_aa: CASSQEAAMNTEAFF

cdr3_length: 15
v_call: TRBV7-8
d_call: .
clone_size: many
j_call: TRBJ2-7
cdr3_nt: TGTGCCAGCAGCTTAGGGGGACCCAACTCCTACGAGCAGTACTTC
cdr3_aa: CASSLGGPNSYEQYF

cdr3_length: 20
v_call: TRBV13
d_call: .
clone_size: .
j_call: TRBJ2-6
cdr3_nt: TGTGCCAGCAGCCACTGGGTGGGGCGTGTGGCACTTTTTGGGGCCAACGTCCTGACTTTC
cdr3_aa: CASSHWVGRVALFGANVLTF

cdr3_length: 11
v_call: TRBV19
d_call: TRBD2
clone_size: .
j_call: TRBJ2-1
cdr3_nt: TGTGCCAGTACAAATGGGACTAGCGAGTTCTTC
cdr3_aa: CASTNGTSEFF

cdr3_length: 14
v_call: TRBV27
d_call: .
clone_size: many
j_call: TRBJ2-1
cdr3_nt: TGTGCCAGCAGTCGCACGTATGTAGAGGCGGAGCAGTTCTTC
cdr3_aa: CASSRTYVEAEQFF

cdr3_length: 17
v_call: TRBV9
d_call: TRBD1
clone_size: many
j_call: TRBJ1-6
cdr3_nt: TGTGCCAGCAGCGTAGCACAGGGGAGCTCCTATAATTCACCCCTCCACTTT
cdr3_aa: CASSVAQGSSYNSPLHF

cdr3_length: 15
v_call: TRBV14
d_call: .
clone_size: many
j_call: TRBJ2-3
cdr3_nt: TGTGCCAGCAGCCAAGATCCAGAGGGCGCAGATACGCAGTATTTT
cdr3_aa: CASSQDPEGADTQYF

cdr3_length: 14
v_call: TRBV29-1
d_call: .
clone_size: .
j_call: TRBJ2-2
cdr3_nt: TGCAGCGTTGATACCCAGCTGAACACCGGGGAGCTGTTTTTT
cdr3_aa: CSVDTQLNTGELFF

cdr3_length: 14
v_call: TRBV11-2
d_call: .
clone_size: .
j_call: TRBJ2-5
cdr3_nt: TGTGCCAGCAGCTTAGACGCATATCTGGAGACCCAGTACTTC
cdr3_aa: CASSLDAYLETQYF

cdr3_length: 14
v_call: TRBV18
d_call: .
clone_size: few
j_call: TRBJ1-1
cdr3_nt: TGTGCCAGCTCACCAAAGGGCACGAACACTGAAGCTTTCTTT
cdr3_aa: CASSPKGTNTEAFF

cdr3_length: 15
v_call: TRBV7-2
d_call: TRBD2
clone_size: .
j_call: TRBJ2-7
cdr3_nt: TGTGCCAGCAGCCGCAGCGGGAAGAGCTCCTACGAGCAGTACTTC
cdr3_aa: CASSRSGKSSYEQYF

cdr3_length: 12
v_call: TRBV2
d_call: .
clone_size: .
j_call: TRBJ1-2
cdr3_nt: TGTGCCAGCAGCGGGGGAAAGGATGGCTACACCTTC
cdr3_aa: CASSGGKDGYTF

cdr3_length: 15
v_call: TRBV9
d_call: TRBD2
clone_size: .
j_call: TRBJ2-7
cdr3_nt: TGTGCCAGCAGCGTTGGGACTAGCGGATCCTACGAGCAGTACTTC
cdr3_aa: CASSVGTSGSYEQYF

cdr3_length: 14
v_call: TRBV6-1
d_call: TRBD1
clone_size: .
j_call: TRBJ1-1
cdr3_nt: TGTGCCAGCACCCTCAGACAGGGGGACACTGAAGCTTTCTTT
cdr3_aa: CASTLRQGDTEAFF

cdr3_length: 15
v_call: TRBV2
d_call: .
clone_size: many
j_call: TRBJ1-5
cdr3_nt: TGTGCCAGCAGTTTACAGGGAAGTAGCAATCAGCCCCAGCATTTT
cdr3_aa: CASSLQGSSNQPQHF

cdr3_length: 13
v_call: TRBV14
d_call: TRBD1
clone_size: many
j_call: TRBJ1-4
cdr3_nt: TGTGCCAGCAGCCGACAGGGGAGTGAAAAACTGTTTTTT
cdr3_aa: CASSRQGSEKLFF

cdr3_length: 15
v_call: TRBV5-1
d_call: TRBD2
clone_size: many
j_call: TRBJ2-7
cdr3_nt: TGCGCCAGCAGCTTGGCTCTAGCGGGAGCCTACGAGCAGTACTTC
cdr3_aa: CASSLALAGAYEQYF

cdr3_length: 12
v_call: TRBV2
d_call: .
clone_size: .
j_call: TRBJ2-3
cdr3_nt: TGTGCCAGCAGTGGGATCACAGATACGCAGTATTTT
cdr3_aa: CASSGITDTQYF

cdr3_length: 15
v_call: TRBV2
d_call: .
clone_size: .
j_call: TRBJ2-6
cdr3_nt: TGTGCCAGCAGCCCCACGGTCTCTGGGGCCAACGTCCTGACTTTC
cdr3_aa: CASSPTVSGANVLTF

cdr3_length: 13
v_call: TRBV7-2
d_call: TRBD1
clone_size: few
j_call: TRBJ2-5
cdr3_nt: TGTGCCAGCAGCTGGGACAGGGTGGAGACCCAGTACTTC
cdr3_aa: CASSWDRVETQYF

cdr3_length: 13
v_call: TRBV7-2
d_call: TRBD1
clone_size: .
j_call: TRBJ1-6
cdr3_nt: TGTGCCAGCAGGGGACAGGGAGATTCACCCCTCCACTTT
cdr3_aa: CASRGQGDSPLHF

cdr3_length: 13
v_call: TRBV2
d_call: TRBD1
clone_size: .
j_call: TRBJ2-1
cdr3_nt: TGTGCCAGCAGTGGACAGGGGGTGGATGAGCAGTTCTTC
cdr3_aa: CASSGQGVDEQFF

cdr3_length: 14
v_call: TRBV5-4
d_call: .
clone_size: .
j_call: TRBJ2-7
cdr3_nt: TGTGCCAGCAGCTTGGGCTCCGGAGGGTACGAGCAGTACTTC
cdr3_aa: CASSLGSGGYEQYF

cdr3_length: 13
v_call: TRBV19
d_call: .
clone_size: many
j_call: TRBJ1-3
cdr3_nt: TGTGCCAGTAGCCTTATGGCTGGAAACACCATATATTTT
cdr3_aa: CASSLMAGNTIYF

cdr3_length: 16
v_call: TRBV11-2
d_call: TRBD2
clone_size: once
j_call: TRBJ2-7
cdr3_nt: TGTGCCAGCAGCTTACGTGCGGGGGGCTCTCGGTACGAGCAGTACTTC
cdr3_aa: CASSLRAGGSRYEQYF

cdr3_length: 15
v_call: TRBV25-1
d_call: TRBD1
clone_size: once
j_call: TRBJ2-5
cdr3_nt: TGTGCCAGCAGTCGGGACAGGTGGAGGTCGGAGACCCAGTACTTC
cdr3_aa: CASSRDRWRSETQYF

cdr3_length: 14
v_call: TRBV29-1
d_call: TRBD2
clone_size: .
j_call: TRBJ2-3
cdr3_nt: TGCAGCGGAACGGGAGGCGATGGAAACAATGAGCAGTATTTT
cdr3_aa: CSGTGGDGNNEQYF

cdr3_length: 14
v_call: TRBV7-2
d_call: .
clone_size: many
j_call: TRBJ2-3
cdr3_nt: TGTGCCAGCAGCCCGGACTGGGGCACAGATACGCAGTATTTT
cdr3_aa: CASSPDWGTDTQYF

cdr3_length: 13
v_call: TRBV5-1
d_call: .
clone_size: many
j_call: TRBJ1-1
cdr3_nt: TGCGCCAGCAGCTTGGGGCAGGGGCTTGAAGCTTTCTTT
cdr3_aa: CASSLGQGLEAFF

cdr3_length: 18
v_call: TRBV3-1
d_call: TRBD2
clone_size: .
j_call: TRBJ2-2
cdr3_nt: TGTGCCAGCAGCCAAGCCGGGACTAGCGGGGGGAACACCGGGGAGCTGTTTTTT
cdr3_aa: CASSQAGTSGGNTGELFF

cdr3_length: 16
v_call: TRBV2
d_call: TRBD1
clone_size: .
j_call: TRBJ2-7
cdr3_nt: TGTGCCAGCAGCCAATTGGTCCGGGACAGCGACTACGAGCAGTACTTC
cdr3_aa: CASSQLVRDSDYEQYF